The T cell receptor (beta chain) described here comes from a study of CD8+ T cells in alopecia areata. On the study more broadly: Each of the treated patients was given oral tofacitinib, 5 to 10 mg twice daily, for moderate-to-severe alopecia areata.

Germline CDR1 reads SGHTA; CDR2 reads FQGNSA. Trimming pared 5 bases from V and 2 bases from J, leaving 16 bases between. This CDR3 spans 15 amino acids. Extracted RNA was reverse transcribed, and the resulting cDNA served as sequencing template. Produced via immunoSEQ multiplex PCR; TCRdb's table is partial and in-frame only. The data show 150,000 to 200,000 clones, 60% seen once. About this clone itself: The antigen is undetermined.

Study-wide results and limits: Sequenced scalp T cells also include alphabeta T cells resident in normal skin. The presence of one nonresponder keeps the tie between baseline CD8+ expansion and response uncertain.

As for treatment: oral pan-JAK inhibitor, 5-10 mg twice daily. Individuals with alopecia areata gave both lesional scalp punch biopsies and peripheral blood for collection. The TCR sequence derives from a human donor with alopecia areata. The chain uses TRBV7-2 and TRBJ2-7; D might be TRBD2 (5 bases). Material: CD4+ T cells sorted from blood, obtained at week 24, from a patient treated with tofacitinib. As DNA, the CDR3 is TGTGCCAGCAGCGTAGATGGCGGGCCGACCTACGAGCAGTACTTC. It translates to CASSVDGGPTYEQYF. The entire variable domain, with the rest obtained from reference TRBV7-2 and TRBJ2-7, is as follows: GAGVSQSPSNKVTEKGKDVELRCDPISGHTALYWYRQSLGQGLEFLIYFQGNSAPDKSGLPSDRFSAERTGGSVSTLTIQRTQQEDSAVYLCASSVDGGPTYEQYFGPGTRLTVT.